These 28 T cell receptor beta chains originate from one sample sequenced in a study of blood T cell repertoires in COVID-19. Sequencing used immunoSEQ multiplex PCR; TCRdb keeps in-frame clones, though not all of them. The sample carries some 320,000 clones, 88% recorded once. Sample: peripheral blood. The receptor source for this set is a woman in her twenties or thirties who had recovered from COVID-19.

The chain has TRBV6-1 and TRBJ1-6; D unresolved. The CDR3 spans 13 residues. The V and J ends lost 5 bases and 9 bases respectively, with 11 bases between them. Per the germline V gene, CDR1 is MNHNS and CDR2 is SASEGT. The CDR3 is CASSMVTGSPLHF. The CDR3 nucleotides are TGTGCCAGCAGTATGGTAACTGGTTCACCCCTCCACTTT.

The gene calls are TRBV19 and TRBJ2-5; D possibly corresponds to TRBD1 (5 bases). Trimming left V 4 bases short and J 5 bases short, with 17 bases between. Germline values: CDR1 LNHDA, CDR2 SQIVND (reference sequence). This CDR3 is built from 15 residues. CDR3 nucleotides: TGTGCCAGTAGTAGGGATCCCGCAGGGCTTGAGACCCAGTACTTC. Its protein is CASSRDPAGLETQYF.

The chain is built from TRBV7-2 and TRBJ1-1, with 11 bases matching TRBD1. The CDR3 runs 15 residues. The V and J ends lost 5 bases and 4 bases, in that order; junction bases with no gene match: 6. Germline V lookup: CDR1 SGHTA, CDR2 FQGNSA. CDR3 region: CASSARTGGITEAFF. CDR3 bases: TGTGCCAGCAGCGCTCGGACAGGGGGCATCACTGAAGCTTTCTTT.

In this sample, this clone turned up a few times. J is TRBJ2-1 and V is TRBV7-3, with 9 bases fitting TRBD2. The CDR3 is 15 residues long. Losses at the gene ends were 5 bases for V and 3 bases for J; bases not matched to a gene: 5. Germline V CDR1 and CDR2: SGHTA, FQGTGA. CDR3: CASSAGTSNYNEQFF. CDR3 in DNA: TGTGCCAGCAGCGCCGGGACTAGCAACTACAATGAGCAGTTCTTC.

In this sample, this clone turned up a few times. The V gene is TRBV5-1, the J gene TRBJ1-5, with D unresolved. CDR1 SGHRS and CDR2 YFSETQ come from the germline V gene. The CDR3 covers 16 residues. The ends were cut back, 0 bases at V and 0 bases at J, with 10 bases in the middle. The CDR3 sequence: CASSLEGGNSNQPQHF. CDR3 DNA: TGCGCCAGCAGCTTGGAGGGAGGAAATAGCAATCAGCCCCAGCATTTT.

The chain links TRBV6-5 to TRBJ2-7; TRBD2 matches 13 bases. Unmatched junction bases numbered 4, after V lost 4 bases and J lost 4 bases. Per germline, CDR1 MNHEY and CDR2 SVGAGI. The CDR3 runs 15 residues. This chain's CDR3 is CASSFGLAGDYEQYF. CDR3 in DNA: TGTGCCAGCAGTTTTGGACTAGCGGGGGATTACGAGCAGTACTTC.

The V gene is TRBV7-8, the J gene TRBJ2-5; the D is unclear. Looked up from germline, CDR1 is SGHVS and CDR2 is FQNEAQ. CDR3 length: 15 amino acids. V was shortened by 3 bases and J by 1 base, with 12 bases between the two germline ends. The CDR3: CASSFPFASQETQYF. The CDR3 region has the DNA TGTGCCAGCAGCTTTCCCTTCGCGTCCCAAGAGACCCAGTACTTC.

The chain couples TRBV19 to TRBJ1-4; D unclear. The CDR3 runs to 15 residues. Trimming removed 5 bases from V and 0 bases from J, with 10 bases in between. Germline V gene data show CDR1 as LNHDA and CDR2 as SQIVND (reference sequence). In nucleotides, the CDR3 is TGTGCCAGTAGTTTCGGGGATGCAACTAATGAAAAACTGTTTTTT. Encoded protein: CASSFGDATNEKLFF.

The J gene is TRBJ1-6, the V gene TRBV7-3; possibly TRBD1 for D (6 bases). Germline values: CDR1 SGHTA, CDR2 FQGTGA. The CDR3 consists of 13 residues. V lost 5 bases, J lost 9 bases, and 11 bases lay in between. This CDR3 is CASSVNRASPLHF. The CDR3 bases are TGTGCCAGCAGCGTGAACAGGGCTTCACCCCTCCACTTT.

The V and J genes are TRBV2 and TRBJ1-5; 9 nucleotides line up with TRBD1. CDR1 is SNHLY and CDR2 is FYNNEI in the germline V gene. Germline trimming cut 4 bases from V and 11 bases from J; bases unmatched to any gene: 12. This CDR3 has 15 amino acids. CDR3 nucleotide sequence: TGTGCCAGCAGTGGTTCCGGGACAGGGACTTCCTCCCAGCATTTT. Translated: CASSGSGTGTSSQHF.

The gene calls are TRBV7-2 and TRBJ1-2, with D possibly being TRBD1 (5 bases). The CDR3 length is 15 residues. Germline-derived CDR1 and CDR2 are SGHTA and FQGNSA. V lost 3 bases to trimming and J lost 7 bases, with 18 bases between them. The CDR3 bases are TGTGCCAGCAGCTTTATTCCCCTTAGGGGAATTGGCTACACCTTC. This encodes CASSFIPLRGIGYTF.

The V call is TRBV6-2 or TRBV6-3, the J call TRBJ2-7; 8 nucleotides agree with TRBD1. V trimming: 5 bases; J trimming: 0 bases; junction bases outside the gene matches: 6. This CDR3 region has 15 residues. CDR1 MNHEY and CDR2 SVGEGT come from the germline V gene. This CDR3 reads CASSRVRGLSYEQYF. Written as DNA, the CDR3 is TGTGCCAGCAGTAGGGTCAGGGGGCTCTCCTACGAGCAGTACTTC.

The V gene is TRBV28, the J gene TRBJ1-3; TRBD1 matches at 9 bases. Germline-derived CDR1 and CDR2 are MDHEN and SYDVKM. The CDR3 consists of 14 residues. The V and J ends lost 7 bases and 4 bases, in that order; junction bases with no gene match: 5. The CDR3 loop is CASTRQGVGNTIYF. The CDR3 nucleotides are TGTGCCAGCACCCGACAGGGGGTGGGAAACACCATATATTTT.

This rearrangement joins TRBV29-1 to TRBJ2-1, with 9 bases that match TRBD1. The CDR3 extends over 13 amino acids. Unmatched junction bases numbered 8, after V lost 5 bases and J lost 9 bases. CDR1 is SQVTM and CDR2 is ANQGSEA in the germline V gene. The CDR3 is CSVLRDRVTEQFF. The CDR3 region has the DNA TGCAGCGTTCTCCGGGACAGGGTAACTGAGCAGTTCTTC.

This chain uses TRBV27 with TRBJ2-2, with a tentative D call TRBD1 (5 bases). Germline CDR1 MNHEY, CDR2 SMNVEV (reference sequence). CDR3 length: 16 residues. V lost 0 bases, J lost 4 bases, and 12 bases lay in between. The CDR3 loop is CASSLSSRVGTGELFF. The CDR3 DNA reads TGTGCCAGCAGTTTATCGTCCAGGGTTGGCACCGGGGAGCTGTTTTTT.

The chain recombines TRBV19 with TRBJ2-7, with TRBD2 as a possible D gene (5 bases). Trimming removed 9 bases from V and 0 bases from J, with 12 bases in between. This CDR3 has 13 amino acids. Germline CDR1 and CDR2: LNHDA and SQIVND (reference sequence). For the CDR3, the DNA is TGTGCCAGCAAGGACTTAGCCTCCTACGAGCAGTACTTC. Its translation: CASKDLASYEQYF.

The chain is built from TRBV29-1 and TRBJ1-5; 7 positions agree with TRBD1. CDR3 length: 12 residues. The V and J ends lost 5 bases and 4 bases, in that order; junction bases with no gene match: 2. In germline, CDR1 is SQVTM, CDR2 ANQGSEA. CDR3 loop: CSVRQGNQPQHF. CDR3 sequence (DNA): TGCAGCGTTCGACAGGGAAATCAGCCCCAGCATTTT.

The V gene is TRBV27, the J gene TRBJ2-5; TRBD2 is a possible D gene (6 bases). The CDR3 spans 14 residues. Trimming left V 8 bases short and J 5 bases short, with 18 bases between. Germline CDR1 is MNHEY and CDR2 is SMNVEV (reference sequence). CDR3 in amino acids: CASLQEAGSETQYF. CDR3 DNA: TGTGCCAGCCTCCAAGAGGCGGGGAGTGAGACCCAGTACTTC.

CDR3 sequence: CASSEGVLDEAFF. DNA of the CDR3: TGCGCCAGCAGCGAGGGCGTTTTGGATGAAGCTTTCTTT. This rearrangement joins TRBV5-1 to TRBJ1-1; D gene unclear. This CDR3 contains 13 residues. V was clipped by 4 bases and J by 7 bases, with 14 bases between them. Germline CDR1 is SGHRS and CDR2 is YFSETQ.

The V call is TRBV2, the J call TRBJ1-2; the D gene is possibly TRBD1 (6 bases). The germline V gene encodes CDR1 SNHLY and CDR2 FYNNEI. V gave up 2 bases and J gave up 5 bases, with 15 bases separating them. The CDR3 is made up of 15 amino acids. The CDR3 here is CASSEHLGRGYGYTF. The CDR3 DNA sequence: TGTGCCAGCAGTGAACACCTGGGCAGGGGTTATGGCTACACCTTC.

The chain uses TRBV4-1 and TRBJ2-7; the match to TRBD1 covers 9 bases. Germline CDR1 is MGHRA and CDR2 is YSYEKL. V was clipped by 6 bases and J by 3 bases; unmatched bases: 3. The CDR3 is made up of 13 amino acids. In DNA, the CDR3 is TGCGCCAGCAGGGGGACAGGGAACTACGAGCAGTACTTC. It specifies CASRGTGNYEQYF.

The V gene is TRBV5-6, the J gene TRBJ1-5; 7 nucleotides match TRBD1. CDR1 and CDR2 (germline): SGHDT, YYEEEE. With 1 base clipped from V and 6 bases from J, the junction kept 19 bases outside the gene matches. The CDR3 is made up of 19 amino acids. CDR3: CASSLTRGFTGALSQPQHF. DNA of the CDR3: TGTGCCAGCAGCTTGACGCGGGGTTTTACAGGGGCACTGAGTCAGCCCCAGCATTTT.

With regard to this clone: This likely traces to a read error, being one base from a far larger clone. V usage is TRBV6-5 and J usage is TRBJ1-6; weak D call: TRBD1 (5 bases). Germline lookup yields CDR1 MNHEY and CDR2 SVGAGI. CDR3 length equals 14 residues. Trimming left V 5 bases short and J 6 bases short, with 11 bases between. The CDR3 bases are TGTGCCAGCAGTCCACGGGACTCTAATTCACCCCTCCACTTT. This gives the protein CASSPRDSNSPLHF.

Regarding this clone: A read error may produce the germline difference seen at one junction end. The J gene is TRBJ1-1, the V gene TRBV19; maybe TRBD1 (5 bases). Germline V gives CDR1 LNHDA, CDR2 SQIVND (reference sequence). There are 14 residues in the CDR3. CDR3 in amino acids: CASNIRRANTEAFF. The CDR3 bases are TGTGCCAGTAATATACGCAGGGCGAACACTGAAGCTTTCTTT.

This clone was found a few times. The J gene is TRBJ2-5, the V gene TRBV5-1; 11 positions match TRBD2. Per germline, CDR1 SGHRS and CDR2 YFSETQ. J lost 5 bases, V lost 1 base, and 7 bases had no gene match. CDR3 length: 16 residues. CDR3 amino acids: CASSLTLAGGTETQYF. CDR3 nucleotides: TGCGCCAGCAGCTTGACCTTAGCGGGGGGGACGGAGACCCAGTACTTC.

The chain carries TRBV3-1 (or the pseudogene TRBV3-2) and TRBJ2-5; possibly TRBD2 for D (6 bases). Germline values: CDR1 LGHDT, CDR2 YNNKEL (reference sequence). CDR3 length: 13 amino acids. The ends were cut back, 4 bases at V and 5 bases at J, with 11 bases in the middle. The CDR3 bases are TGTGCCAGCAGCCCTCGTGGAGGGGAGACCCAGTACTTC. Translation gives CASSPRGGETQYF.

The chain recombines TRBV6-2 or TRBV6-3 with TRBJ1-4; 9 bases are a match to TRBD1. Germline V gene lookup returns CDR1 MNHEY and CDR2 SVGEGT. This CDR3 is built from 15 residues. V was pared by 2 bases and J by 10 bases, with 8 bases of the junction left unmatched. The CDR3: CASSYVRTGEGKLFF. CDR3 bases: TGTGCCAGCAGTTACGTTCGGACAGGGGAAGGAAAACTGTTTTTT.

CDR3 amino acids: CASSSDRGNEKLFF. CDR3 nucleotide sequence: TGTGCCAGCAGCTCGGACAGGGGGAATGAAAAACTGTTTTTT. The chain uses TRBV7-2 and TRBJ1-4; 10 nucleotides align to TRBD1. CDR3 length: 14 residues. The J segment lost 5 bases and the V segment lost 4 bases, leaving 1 base of the junction unmatched. Per germline, CDR1 SGHTA and CDR2 FQGNSA.